Listed here are 8 T cell receptor beta chains from one sample, sequenced in a study of spatial heterogeneity in lung cancer. TCRdb re-called the 5' RACE reads through MiXCR, storing one row per CDR3 protein. Counted here are 9,500 to 14,000 distinct CDR3 sequences, more than 14% occurring once; the ten biggest clones make up roughly 15%. Specified time point: sample taken at primary tumor resection. These receptors are not linked to any known antigen. Overall study findings and caveats: Counts of expanded alpha and beta TCRs within tumors tracked the tumor nonsynonymous mutation count.

The source material was lung tumor tissue, sampled at surgery. These TCRs come from a male donor with early-stage non-small cell lung cancer.

This clonotype was seen many times. This sequence joins TRBV12-3 or TRBV12-4 and TRBJ2-1; 14 bases are shared with TRBD2. The length of the CDR3 is 15 residues. V was clipped by 5 bases and J by 7 bases; unmatched bases: 4. The DNA for the CDR3 is TGTGCCAGCAGTGGGACTAGCGGGAGAGGGAATGAGCAGTTCTTC. Protein product: CASSGTSGRGNEQFF.

Sample share makes this clonotype medium-sized. The gene calls are TRBV12-5 and TRBJ1-1, with TRBD1 matching 8 bases. After removal of 5 bases from V and 0 bases from J, the junction contained 8 bases not matched to a gene. The germline V gene encodes CDR1 LGHNT and CDR2 FRNRAP. The CDR3 totals 16 residues. The CDR3 DNA reads as TGTGCTAGTGGTCCAGGACAGGGTCGCATGAACACTGAAGCTTTCTTT. Its translation is CASGPGQGRMNTEAFF.

This clonotype occurred many times. The CDR3 coding sequence is TGTGCCAGCAGTCTAGGGGGCAGTCGTGAAAAACTGTTTTTT. The encoded protein is CASSLGGSREKLFF. The rearrangement uses TRBV28 and TRBJ1-4; 7 nucleotides align to TRBD1. This CDR3 region has 14 residues. The germline gives CDR1 MDHEN, CDR2 SYDVKM. J lost 7 bases, V lost 5 bases, and 7 bases had no gene match.

This clonotype was seen at least ten times. This chain joins TRBV29-1 and TRBJ1-4; D not certain. Trimming shortened V by 7 bases and J by 4 bases, and 13 bases separated the two germline ends. CDR3 length: 13 amino acids. The germline V gene has CDR1 SQVTM and CDR2 ANQGSEA. The CDR3 protein is CSGRHPGNEKLFF. CDR3 sequence (DNA): TGCAGCGGAAGACACCCCGGTAATGAAAAACTGTTTTTT.

By share of the sample, this clonotype is medium-sized. The rearrangement links TRBV7-9 to TRBJ1-1; no reliable D call. The length of the CDR3 is 14 residues. The V end was cut by 2 bases, the J end by 1 base, with 8 bases between. Germline V gives CDR1 SEHNR, CDR2 FQNEAQ (reference sequence). CDR3 in amino acids: CASSLQAGNTEAFF. The DNA for the CDR3 is TGTGCCAGCAGCTTACAGGCGGGGAACACTGAAGCTTTCTTT.

This clonotype has a count of ten or more. The chain couples TRBV20-1 to TRBJ2-4; 7 bases are shared with TRBD2. This CDR3 comprises 13 residues. The germline gives CDR1 DFQATT, CDR2 SNEGSKA (reference sequence). V dropped 8 bases and J dropped 0; count of bases not matched to a gene: 4. CDR3 bases: TGCAGTTTGGAGCGGGGAGCCAAAAACATTCAGTACTTC. Protein: CSLERGAKNIQYF.

In its sample, this clonotype was seen many times. V and J are TRBV27 and TRBJ2-1; tentatively, D is TRBD1 (7 bases). This CDR3 is built from 15 residues. CDR1 and CDR2 (germline): MNHEY, SMNVEV (reference sequence). Trimming removed 3 bases from V and 6 bases from J, with 15 bases in between. CDR3 residues: CASSFWDSGGNEQFF. CDR3 DNA sequence: TGTGCCAGCAGTTTTTGGGACTCAGGGGGCAATGAGCAGTTCTTC.

This chain joins TRBV5-1 and TRBJ1-1; D is perhaps TRBD1 (5 bases). V was trimmed by 3 bases and J by 4 bases, leaving 10 bases between them. Germline assignment: CDR1 SGHRS and CDR2 YFSETQ. There are 13 residues in the CDR3. The CDR3 here is CASSSREGTEAFF. CDR3 bases: TGCGCCAGCAGCTCCAGGGAGGGCACTGAAGCTTTCTTT.